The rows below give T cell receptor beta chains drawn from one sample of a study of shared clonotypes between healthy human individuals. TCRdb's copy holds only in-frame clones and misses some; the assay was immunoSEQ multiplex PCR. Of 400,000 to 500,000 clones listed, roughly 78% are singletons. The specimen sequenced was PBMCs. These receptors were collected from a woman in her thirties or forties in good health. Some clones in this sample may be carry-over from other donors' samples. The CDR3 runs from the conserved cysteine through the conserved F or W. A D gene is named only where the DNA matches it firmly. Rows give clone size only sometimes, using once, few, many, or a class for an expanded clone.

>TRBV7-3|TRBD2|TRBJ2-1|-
CAKPLAGGGSQEGDEQFF
TGTGCCAAACCCCTAGCGGGAGGAGGATCCCAGGAAGGTGATGAGCAGTTCTTC
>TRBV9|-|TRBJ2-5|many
CASSVGKGNQETQYF
TGTGCCAGCAGCGTAGGGAAAGGTAACCAAGAGACCCAGTACTTC
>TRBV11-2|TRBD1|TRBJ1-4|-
CASSSTGGYEKLFF
TGTGCCAGCAGCTCGACAGGGGGCTATGAAAAACTGTTTTTT
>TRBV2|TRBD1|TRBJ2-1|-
CASKLTGGEQFF
TGTGCCAGCAAGCTAACAGGGGGTGAGCAGTTCTTC
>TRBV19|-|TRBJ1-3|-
CASTRPGLGNTIYF
TGTGCCAGTACCAGACCAGGGCTCGGAAACACCATATATTTT
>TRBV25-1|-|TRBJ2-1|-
CASSEPLTSSEQFF
TGTGCCAGCAGTGAACCTCTTACTAGTTCTGAGCAGTTCTTC
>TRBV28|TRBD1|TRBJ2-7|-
CASSDPSRTGHYEQYF
TGTGCCAGCAGCGATCCCTCCCGGACAGGGCATTACGAGCAGTACTTC
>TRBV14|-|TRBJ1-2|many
CASSQLGAHPYGYTF
TGTGCCAGCAGCCAACTGGGGGCGCATCCCTATGGCTACACCTTC
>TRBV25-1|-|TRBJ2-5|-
CASTEQGWYQETQYF
TGTGCCAGCACTGAACAGGGATGGTACCAAGAGACCCAGTACTTC
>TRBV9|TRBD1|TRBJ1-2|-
CASSYRGKSNYGYTF
TGTGCCAGCAGCTACAGGGGGAAATCTAACTATGGCTACACCTTC
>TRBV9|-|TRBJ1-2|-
CASSVGHRDAGYTF
TGTGCCAGCAGCGTAGGGCACAGGGACGCTGGCTACACCTTC
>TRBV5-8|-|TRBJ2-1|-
CASSLVGDEQFF
TGTGCCAGCAGCTTGGTGGGGGATGAGCAGTTCTTC
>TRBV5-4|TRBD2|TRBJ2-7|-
CASSLGSSGVVYEQYF
TGTGCCAGCAGCTTGGGATCTAGCGGTGTTGTATACGAGCAGTACTTC
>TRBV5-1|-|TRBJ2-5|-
CASSRFGGVGETQYF
TGCGCCAGCAGCCGATTTGGGGGAGTGGGAGAGACCCAGTACTTC
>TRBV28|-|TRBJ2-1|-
CASSFERYSYNEQFF
TGTGCCAGCAGTTTCGAGCGATACTCCTACAATGAGCAGTTCTTC
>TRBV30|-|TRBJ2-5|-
CAWSGGIIQETQYF
TGTGCCTGGAGTGGAGGAATAATCCAAGAGACCCAGTACTTC
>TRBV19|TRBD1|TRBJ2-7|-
CASSVGTGRVEQYF
TGTGCCAGTAGTGTGGGGACAGGGAGGGTCGAGCAGTACTTC
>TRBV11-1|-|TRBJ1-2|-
CASSPLPRRYGYTF
TGTGCCAGCAGCCCCCTACCCAGGCGCTATGGCTACACCTTC
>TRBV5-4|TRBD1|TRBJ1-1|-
CASSSYTLQGEEAFF
TGTGCCAGCAGCTCCTACACTCTACAGGGGGAAGAAGCTTTCTTT
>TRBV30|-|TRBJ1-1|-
CAWSARDEAFF
TGTGCCTGGAGTGCAAGGGACGAAGCTTTCTTT
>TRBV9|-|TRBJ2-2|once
CASSRSTGELFF
TGTGCCAGCAGCCGATCCACCGGGGAGCTGTTTTTT
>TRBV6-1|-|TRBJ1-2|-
CASSVEGRSGYTF
TGTGCCAGCAGTGTAGAGGGTAGAAGTGGCTACACCTTC
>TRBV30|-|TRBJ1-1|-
CAWSRRGIGVAFF
TGTGCCTGGAGCCGGAGAGGGATTGGAGTAGCTTTCTTT
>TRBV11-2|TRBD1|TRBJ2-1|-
CASSLAGGNNEQFF
TGTGCCAGCAGCTTAGCAGGGGGCAACAATGAGCAGTTCTTC
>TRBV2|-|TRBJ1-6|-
CASRSSLASPLHF
TGTGCCAGCAGGAGTTCTTTGGCTTCACCCCTCCACTTT
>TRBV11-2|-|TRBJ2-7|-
CASSPGARIYEQYF
TGTGCCAGCAGCCCGGGGGCCAGGATCTACGAGCAGTACTTC
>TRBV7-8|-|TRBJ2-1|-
CASTADRGYYNEQFF
TGTGCCAGCACCGCAGACCGTGGGTACTACAATGAGCAGTTCTTC
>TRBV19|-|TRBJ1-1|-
CASSTVGGLTEAFF
TGTGCCAGTAGTACGGTAGGCGGGCTCACTGAAGCTTTCTTT
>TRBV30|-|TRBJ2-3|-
CAWSRAELDTQYF
TGTGCCTGGAGTAGGGCCGAACTAGATACGCAGTATTTT
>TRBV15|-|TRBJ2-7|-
CATSRAPQGTYSYEQYF
TGTGCCACCAGCAGAGCGCCCCAGGGGACCTACTCCTACGAGCAGTACTTC
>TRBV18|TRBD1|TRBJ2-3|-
CASSSGQGIGDTQYF
TGTGCCAGCTCTTCTGGACAGGGAATTGGAGATACGCAGTATTTT
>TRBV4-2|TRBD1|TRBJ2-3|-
CASSPLTSRDSGDTQYF
TGTGCCAGCAGCCCACTCACGTCCCGGGACAGTGGAGATACGCAGTATTTT
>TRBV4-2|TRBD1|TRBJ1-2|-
CASSQDGQGAEGYTF
TGTGCCAGCAGCCAAGACGGACAGGGGGCTGAAGGCTACACCTTC
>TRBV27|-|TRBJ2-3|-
CASSAAATDTQYF
TGTGCCAGCAGCGCAGCAGCGACAGATACGCAGTATTTT
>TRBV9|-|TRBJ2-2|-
CASSSNEAGSNTGELFF
TGTGCCAGCAGCTCAAACGAGGCGGGATCGAACACCGGGGAGCTGTTTTTT
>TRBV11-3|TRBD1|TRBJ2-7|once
CASSFDGTGEQYF
TGTGCCAGCAGCTTTGACGGGACAGGCGAGCAGTACTTC
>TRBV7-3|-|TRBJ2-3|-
CASSLTSLNTQYF
TGTGCCAGCAGCTTAACCTCGTTAAATACGCAGTATTTT
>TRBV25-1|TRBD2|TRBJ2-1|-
CASSDGREYYNEQFF
TGTGCCAGCAGTGATGGGCGGGAGTACTACAATGAGCAGTTCTTC